The clone carrying this TCR beta chain turned up a few times. Its antigen is still unknown. The entry originates in a study of T cells after yellow fever vaccination. Study context: The SMART-Seq v4 Ultra Low Input method served to prepare the low-cell-number fractions. The study, taken as a whole, reports: Only a small proportion of the clonotypes turned up in both the CD4 and the CD8 compartments, likely arising from convergent recombination. Reappearing after the booster were most of the clones from primary vaccination (around 96% CD4, 85% to 90% CD8).

A universal primer site and UMIs were added as TCR cDNA was made by 5'RACE template switching. TCRdb used MiXCR to reprocess the 5' RACE reads, holding one entry per CDR3 protein. The table shows around 400,000 distinct CDR3 sequences, with around 10% occurring only once. The TCR sequence derives from a man younger than 30 who received the YFV17D yellow fever vaccine. Material: PBMCs, obtained on the day of the first yellow fever vaccination.

CDR3: CASSYSPPGTGGLNEQFF. The DNA of the CDR3 is TGTGCCAGCAGTTACTCCCCCCCCGGGACAGGGGGCTTAAATGAGCAGTTCTTC. The V and J genes are TRBV6-5 and TRBJ2-1; 12 bases line up with TRBD1. The CDR3 is 18 residues long. In germline, CDR1 is MNHEY, CDR2 SVGAGI. The J segment lost 7 bases and the V segment lost 0 bases, leaving 10 bases of the junction unmatched.